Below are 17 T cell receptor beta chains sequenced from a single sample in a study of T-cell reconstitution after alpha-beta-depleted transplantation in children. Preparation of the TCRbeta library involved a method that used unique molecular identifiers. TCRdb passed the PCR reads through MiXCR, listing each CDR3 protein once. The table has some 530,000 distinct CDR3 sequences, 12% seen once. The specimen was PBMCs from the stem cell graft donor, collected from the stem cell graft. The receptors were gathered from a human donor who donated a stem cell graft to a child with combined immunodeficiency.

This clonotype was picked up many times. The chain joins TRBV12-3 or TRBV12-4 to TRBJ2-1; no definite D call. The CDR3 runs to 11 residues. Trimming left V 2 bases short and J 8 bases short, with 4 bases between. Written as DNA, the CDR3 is TGTGCCAGCAGTTTATTCTATGAGCAGTTCTTC. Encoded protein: CASSLFYEQFF.

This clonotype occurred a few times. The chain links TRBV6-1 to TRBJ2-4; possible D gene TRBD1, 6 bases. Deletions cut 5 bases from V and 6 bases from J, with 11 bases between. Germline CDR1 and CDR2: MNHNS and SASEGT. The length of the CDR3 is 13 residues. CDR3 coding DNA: TGTGCCAGCAGTCCCGACAGGTTAAACATTCAGTACTTC. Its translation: CASSPDRLNIQYF.

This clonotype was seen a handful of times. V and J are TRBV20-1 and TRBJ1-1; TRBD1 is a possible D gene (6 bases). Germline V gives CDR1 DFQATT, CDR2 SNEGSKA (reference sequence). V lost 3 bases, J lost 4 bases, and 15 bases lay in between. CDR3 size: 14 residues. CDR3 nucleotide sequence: TGCAGTGCTAGGGGAGGGGGGATTGCCACTGAAGCTTTCTTT. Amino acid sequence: CSARGGGIATEAFF.

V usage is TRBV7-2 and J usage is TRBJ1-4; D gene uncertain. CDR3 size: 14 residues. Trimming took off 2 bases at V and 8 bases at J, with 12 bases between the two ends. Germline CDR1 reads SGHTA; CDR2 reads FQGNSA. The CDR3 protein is CASSLSWGSEKLFF. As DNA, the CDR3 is TGTGCCAGCAGCTTATCGTGGGGAAGCGAAAAACTGTTTTTT. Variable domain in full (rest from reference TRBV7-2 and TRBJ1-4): GAGVSQSPSNKVTEKGKDVELRCDPISGHTALYWYRQSLGQGLEFLIYFQGNSAPDKSGLPSDRFSAERTGGSVSTLTIQRTQQEDSAVYLCASSLSWGSEKLFFGSGTQLSVL.

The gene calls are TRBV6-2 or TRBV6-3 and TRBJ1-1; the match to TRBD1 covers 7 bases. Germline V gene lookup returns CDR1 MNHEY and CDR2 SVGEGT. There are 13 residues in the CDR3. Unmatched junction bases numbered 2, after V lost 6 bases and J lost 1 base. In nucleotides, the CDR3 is TGTGCCAGCAGCGACAGGGCGAACACTGAAGCTTTCTTT. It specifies CASSDRANTEAFF.

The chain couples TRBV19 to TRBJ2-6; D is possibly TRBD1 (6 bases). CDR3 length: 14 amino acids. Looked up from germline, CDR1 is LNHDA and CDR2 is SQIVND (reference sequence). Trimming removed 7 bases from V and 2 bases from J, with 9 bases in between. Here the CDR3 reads CASKQGPGANVLTF. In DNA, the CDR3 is TGTGCCAGTAAGCAGGGGCCTGGGGCCAACGTCCTGACTTTC.

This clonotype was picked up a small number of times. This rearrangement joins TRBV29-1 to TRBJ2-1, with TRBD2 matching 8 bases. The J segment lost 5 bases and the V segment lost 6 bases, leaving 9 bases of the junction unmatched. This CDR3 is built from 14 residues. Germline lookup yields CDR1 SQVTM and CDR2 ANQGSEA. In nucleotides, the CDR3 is TGCAGCGTCTCAACTAGCGGAAAGGACAATGAGCAGTTCTTC. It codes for CSVSTSGKDNEQFF.

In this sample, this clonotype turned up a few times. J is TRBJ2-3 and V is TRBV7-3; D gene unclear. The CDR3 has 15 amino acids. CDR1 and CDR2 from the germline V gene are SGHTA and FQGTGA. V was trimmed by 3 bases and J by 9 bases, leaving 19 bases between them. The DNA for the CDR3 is TGTGCCAGCAGCTTTGCTGGTGTCGTTGGCGACACGCAGTATTTT. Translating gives CASSFAGVVGDTQYF. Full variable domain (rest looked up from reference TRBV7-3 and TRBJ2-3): GAGVSQTPSNKVTEKGKYVELRCDPISGHTALYWYRQSLGQGPEFLIYFQGTGAADDSGLPNDRFFAVRPEGSVSTLKIQRTERGDSAVYLCASSFAGVVGDTQYFGPGTRLTVL.

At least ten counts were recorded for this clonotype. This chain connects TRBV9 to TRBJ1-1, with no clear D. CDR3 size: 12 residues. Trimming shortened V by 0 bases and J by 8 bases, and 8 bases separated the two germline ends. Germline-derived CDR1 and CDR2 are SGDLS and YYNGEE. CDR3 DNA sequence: TGTGCCAGCAGCGTAGGAGGCAGAGAAGCTTTCTTT. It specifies CASSVGGREAFF.

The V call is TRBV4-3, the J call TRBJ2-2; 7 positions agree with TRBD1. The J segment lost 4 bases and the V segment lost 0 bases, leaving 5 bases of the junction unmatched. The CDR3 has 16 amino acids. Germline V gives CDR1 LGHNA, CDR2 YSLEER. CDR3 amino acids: CASSQETGRVTGELFF. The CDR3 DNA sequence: TGCGCCAGCAGCCAAGAGACAGGGCGGGTCACCGGGGAGCTGTTTTTT.

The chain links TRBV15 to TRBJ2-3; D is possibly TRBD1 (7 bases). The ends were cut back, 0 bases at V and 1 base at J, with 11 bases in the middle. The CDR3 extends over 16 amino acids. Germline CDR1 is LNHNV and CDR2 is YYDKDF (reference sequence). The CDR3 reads CATSRERRGGTDTQYF. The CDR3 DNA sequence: TGTGCCACCAGCAGAGAACGCAGGGGGGGCACAGATACGCAGTATTTT.

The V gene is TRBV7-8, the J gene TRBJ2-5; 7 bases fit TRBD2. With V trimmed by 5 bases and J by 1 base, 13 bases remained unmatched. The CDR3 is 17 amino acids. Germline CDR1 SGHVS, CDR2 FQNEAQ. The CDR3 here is CASSRLSAGRIQETQYF. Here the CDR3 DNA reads TGTGCCAGCAGCCGCCTCTCAGCGGGACGCATCCAAGAGACCCAGTACTTC.

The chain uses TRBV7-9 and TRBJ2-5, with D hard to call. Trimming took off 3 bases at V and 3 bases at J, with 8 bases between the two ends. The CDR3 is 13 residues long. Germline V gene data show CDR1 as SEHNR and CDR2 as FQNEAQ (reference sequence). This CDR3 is CASSFPSEETQYF. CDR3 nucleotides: TGTGCCAGCAGCTTTCCCTCGGAAGAGACCCAGTACTTC.

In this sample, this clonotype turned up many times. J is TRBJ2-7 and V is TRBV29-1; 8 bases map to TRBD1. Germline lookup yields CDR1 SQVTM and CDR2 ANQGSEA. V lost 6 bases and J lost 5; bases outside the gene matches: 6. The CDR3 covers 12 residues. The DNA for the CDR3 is TGCAGCGTCAAGGACAGGGACCACGAGCAGTACTTC. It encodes CSVKDRDHEQYF.

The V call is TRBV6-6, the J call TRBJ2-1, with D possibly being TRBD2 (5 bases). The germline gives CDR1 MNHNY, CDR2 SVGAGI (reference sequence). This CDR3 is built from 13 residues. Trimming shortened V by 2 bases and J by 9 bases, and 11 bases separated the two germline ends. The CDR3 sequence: CASSYGTSGEQFF. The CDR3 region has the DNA TGTGCCAGCAGTTACGGTACTAGTGGTGAGCAGTTCTTC.

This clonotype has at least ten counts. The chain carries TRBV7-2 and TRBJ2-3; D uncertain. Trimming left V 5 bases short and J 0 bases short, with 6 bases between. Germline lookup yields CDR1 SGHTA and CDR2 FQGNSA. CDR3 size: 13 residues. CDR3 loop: CASSMPSTDTQYF. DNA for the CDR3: TGTGCCAGCAGCATGCCAAGCACAGATACGCAGTATTTT.

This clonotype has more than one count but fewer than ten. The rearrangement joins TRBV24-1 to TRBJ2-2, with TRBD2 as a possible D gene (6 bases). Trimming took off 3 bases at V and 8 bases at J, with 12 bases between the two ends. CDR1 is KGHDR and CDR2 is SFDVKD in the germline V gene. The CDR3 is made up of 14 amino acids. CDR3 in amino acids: CATSDGTSPGELFF. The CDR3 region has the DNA TGTGCCACCAGTGATGGGACTTCACCGGGGGAGCTGTTTTTT.